The 29 T cell receptor beta chains in this list originate from one sample, sequenced in a study of OX40 agonist ivuxolimab in advanced cancers. Using immunoSEQ multiplex PCR, the repertoire was profiled, and TCRdb retains in-frame clones only, with some absent. Seen here are tens of thousands of clones, about 86% observed once, and the top ten hold roughly 1.7%. The material sequenced was CD4+ or CD8+ T cells sorted from blood, taken in a trial of the OX40 agonist ivuxolimab. The origin of the receptors is an adult with an advanced solid tumor such as melanoma, head and neck, liver or kidney cancer.

The rearrangement links TRBV5-1 to TRBJ2-7, with TRBD1 identical over 9 bases. The V and J ends lost 2 bases and 2 bases, in that order; junction bases with no gene match: 5. Germline lookup yields CDR1 SGHRS and CDR2 YFSETQ. This CDR3 is built from 15 residues. In nucleotides, the CDR3 is TGCGCCAGCAGCTTTTCCGGGACAGGGACCTACGAGCAGTACTTC. Residues: CASSFSGTGTYEQYF.

The V gene is TRBV9, the J gene TRBJ2-3; possibly TRBD2 for D (6 bases). CDR1 SGDLS and CDR2 YYNGEE come from the germline V gene. Trimming shortened V by 0 bases and J by 2 bases, and 10 bases separated the two germline ends. The CDR3 contains 15 residues. The CDR3 sequence is CASSVVGGFTDTQYF. DNA for the CDR3: TGTGCCAGCAGCGTAGTTGGAGGGTTCACAGATACGCAGTATTTT.

J is TRBJ1-5 and V is TRBV6-5; 8 bases are shared with TRBD1. CDR3 length equals 14 residues. From germline, CDR1 is MNHEY and CDR2 SVGAGI. Germline trimming cut 6 bases from V and 8 bases from J; bases unmatched to any gene: 9. CDR3 residues: CASRSRTGSKPQHF. CDR3 DNA sequence: TGTGCCAGCAGATCCCGGACAGGGAGCAAGCCCCAGCATTTT.

The gene calls are TRBV18 and TRBJ2-7; 9 bases are shared with TRBD1. This CDR3 region has 15 residues. The V gene end was trimmed by 3 bases and the J gene end by 0 bases; junction bases not matched to a gene: 3. Germline CDR1 KGHSH, CDR2 LQKENI. CDR3 region: CASSPRQGGSYEQYF. CDR3 DNA sequence: TGTGCCAGCTCACCCCGACAGGGGGGCTCCTACGAGCAGTACTTC.

The chain has TRBV18 and TRBJ1-1; a possible D gene is TRBD1 (6 bases). The germline CDR1 and CDR2 sequences are KGHSH and LQKENI. The CDR3 length is 14 residues. Trimming took off 4 bases at V and 5 bases at J, with 14 bases between the two ends. The CDR3 DNA reads TGTGCCAGCTCACGGGACAAAGGGGATACTGAAGCTTTCTTT. Its protein is CASSRDKGDTEAFF.

V gene TRBV5-4 combines with J gene TRBJ1-5, with a weak D call TRBD1 (5 bases). Trimming stripped 4 bases from V and 2 bases from J, with 7 bases between. This CDR3 comprises 13 residues. Germline lookup yields CDR1 SGHNT and CDR2 YYREEE (reference sequence). Here the CDR3 DNA reads TGTGCCAGCAGCAAGGGGCGCAATCAGCCCCAGCATTTT. Its translation is CASSKGRNQPQHF.

The CDR3 DNA reads TGTGCCAGCAGCTTACAGGGGGCGAGCACTGAAGCTTTCTTT. Translation: CASSLQGASTEAFF. This chain connects TRBV11-1 to TRBJ1-1; 8 bases line up with TRBD1. The CDR3 loop spans 14 amino acids. Germline V CDR1 and CDR2: SGHAT, FQDESV (reference sequence). The V segment lost 2 bases and the J segment 4 bases; nucleotides outside the gene matches: 3.

This chain connects TRBV30 to TRBJ1-2; D is unresolved. This CDR3 is 11 amino acids long. Germline CDR1 is GTSNPN and CDR2 is SVGIG (reference sequence). Trimming removed 5 bases from V and 8 bases from J, with 12 bases in between. The chain's CDR3 is CAWVISRGYTF. The CDR3 bases are TGTGCCTGGGTCATTAGCCGCGGCTACACCTTC.

The DNA for the CDR3 is TGTGCCAGCAGTCCCCGTACGACAGGGGACTACACCTTC. Protein product: CASSPRTTGDYTF. The V gene is TRBV27, the J gene TRBJ1-2; 8 nucleotides agree with TRBD1. J was trimmed by 10 bases and V by 5 bases; bases with no gene match: 9. The CDR3 runs to 13 residues. The germline V gene has CDR1 MNHEY and CDR2 SMNVEV (reference sequence).

The chain couples TRBV27 to TRBJ2-2; D is unresolved. The V end lost 7 bases, the J end lost 0 bases, and 12 bases lay between the germline ends. From germline, CDR1 is MNHEY and CDR2 SMNVEV (reference sequence). The CDR3 covers 15 residues. CDR3: CASMSGKTNTGELFF. The CDR3 nucleotides are TGTGCCAGCATGTCCGGCAAGACGAACACCGGGGAGCTGTTTTTT.

This sequence joins TRBV14 and TRBJ1-1; D possibly corresponds to TRBD1 (5 bases). CDR1 is SGHDN and CDR2 is FVKESK in the germline V gene. Between the trimmed V and J ends, which lost 0 bases and 1 base, there was a span of 15 bases. This CDR3 is built from 17 residues. The CDR3, as DNA: TGTGCCAGCAGCCAAGATTGGGGGTGGGGCGGGAACACTGAAGCTTTCTTT. Amino acid sequence: CASSQDWGWGGNTEAFF.

This sequence joins TRBV4-1 and TRBJ2-3; TRBD2 might be the D (7 bases). The CDR3 is 16 residues long. V was shortened by 0 bases and J by 3 bases, with 13 bases between the two germline ends. Looked up from germline, CDR1 is MGHRA and CDR2 is YSYEKL. The CDR3 spells CASSQDLAGATDTQYF. CDR3 bases: TGCGCCAGCAGCCAAGATTTGGCGGGGGCTACAGATACGCAGTATTTT.

The chain couples TRBV7-9 to TRBJ2-3; D not resolved. This CDR3 spans 13 amino acids. Trimming shortened V by 4 bases and J by 4 bases, and 9 bases separated the two germline ends. The germline V gene has CDR1 SEHNR and CDR2 FQNEAQ (reference sequence). The CDR3 here is CASSSEFPDTQYF. As DNA, the CDR3 is TGTGCCAGCAGCTCAGAGTTCCCAGATACGCAGTATTTT.

This chain joins TRBV16 and TRBJ1-2; D is unclear. CDR1 KGHSY and CDR2 FQNENV come from the germline V gene. V shed 2 bases and J shed 2 bases, with 9 bases lying between them. There are 14 residues in the CDR3. Written as DNA, the CDR3 is TGTGCCAGCAGCCAAAGAGGGTCGAACTATGGCTACACCTTC. Translated: CASSQRGSNYGYTF.

This clone occurred once. This sequence joins TRBV5-5 and TRBJ2-5, with 13 positions matching TRBD2. Germline V gene data show CDR1 as SGHKS and CDR2 as YYEKEE (reference sequence). With 4 bases clipped from V and 5 bases from J, the junction kept 8 bases outside the gene matches. This CDR3 is 16 amino acids long. The CDR3 DNA is TGTGCCAGCAGCCGAACTAGCGGGGGGGCCTGGGAGACCCAGTACTTC. Its translation is CASSRTSGGAWETQYF.

The chain has TRBV27 and TRBJ1-2; a possible D gene is TRBD1 (6 bases). The CDR3 has 13 residues. CDR1 MNHEY and CDR2 SMNVEV come from the germline V gene (reference sequence). Trimming stripped 5 bases from V and 6 bases from J, with 13 bases between. CDR3 coding DNA: TGTGCCAGCAGTGATGGACAGCTCCATGGCTACACCTTC. Protein product: CASSDGQLHGYTF.

There are a few counts of this clone. V usage is TRBV5-6 and J usage is TRBJ1-5, with TRBD1 identical over 10 bases. The CDR3 extends over 15 amino acids. Losses at the gene ends were 4 bases for V and 4 bases for J; bases not matched to a gene: 5. Looked up from germline, CDR1 is SGHDT and CDR2 is YYEEEE. DNA for the CDR3: TGTGCCAGCAGCCCGGACAGGGGGGGAAATCAGCCCCAGCATTTT. Its translation: CASSPDRGGNQPQHF.

The J gene is TRBJ2-5, the V gene TRBV6-5, with TRBD2 matching over 8 bases. The V segment lost 7 bases and the J segment 5 bases; nucleotides outside the gene matches: 12. There are 15 residues in the CDR3. Germline assignment: CDR1 MNHEY and CDR2 SVGAGI. The CDR3 is CASNKRGTGGETQYF. The CDR3 DNA reads TGTGCCAGCAATAAGCGGGGGACGGGGGGGGAGACCCAGTACTTC.

This chain connects TRBV5-1 to TRBJ2-1; 11 bases are shared with TRBD2. With 7 bases clipped from V and 8 bases from J, the junction kept 14 bases outside the gene matches. The CDR3 length is 16 residues. CDR1 is SGHRS and CDR2 is YFSETQ in the germline V gene. CDR3 sequence (DNA): TGCGCCAGCTCCGGCATCCTTAGCGGGGGGGCCGATGAGCAGTTCTTC. Residues: CASSGILSGGADEQFF.

The V gene is TRBV4-3, the J gene TRBJ2-1; 10 positions agree with TRBD1. The CDR3 totals 16 residues. Per the germline V gene, CDR1 is LGHNA and CDR2 is YSLEER. Unmatched junction bases numbered 6, after V lost 1 base and J lost 6 bases. CDR3 loop: CASSQGQGAVGNEQFF. DNA of the CDR3: TGCGCCAGCAGCCAAGGACAGGGGGCGGTTGGCAATGAGCAGTTCTTC.

V usage is TRBV9 and J usage is TRBJ1-6, with D unclear. Trimming cost V 0 bases and J 8 bases, with 9 bases left between them. The CDR3 sequence is 14 residues long. Germline CDR1 and CDR2: SGDLS and YYNGEE. The CDR3 region is CASSVGPWDSPLHF. The CDR3 bases are TGTGCCAGCAGCGTAGGCCCCTGGGATTCACCCCTCCACTTT.

This clone was seen more than once but under ten times. The genes are TRBV6-4 and TRBJ1-1; D gene uncertain. Looked up from germline, CDR1 is MRHNA and CDR2 is SNTAGT. The CDR3 loop spans 16 amino acids. Trimming cost V 2 bases and J 1 base, with 14 bases left between them. The CDR3 reads CASSDRRAGRNTEAFF. The DNA for the CDR3 is TGTGCCAGCAGTGACAGACGCGCTGGGAGGAACACTGAAGCTTTCTTT.

The table lists this clone with a few counts. The genes are TRBV18 and TRBJ2-7; 7 bases are a match to TRBD1. The V gene end was trimmed by 3 bases and the J gene end by 0 bases; junction bases not matched to a gene: 11. This CDR3 comprises 17 residues. CDR1 is KGHSH, CDR2 LQKENI, per germline. CDR3 nucleotide sequence: TGTGCCAGCTCACCCGCAGAATCGACAGGGCACTCCTACGAGCAGTACTTC. This codes for CASSPAESTGHSYEQYF. Full variable domain (outside the CDR3, taken from reference TRBV18 and TRBJ2-7): NAGVMQNPRHLVRRRGQEARLRCSPMKGHSHVYWYRQLPEEGLKFMVYLQKENIIDESGMPKERFSAEFPKEGPSILRIQQVVRGDSAAYFCASSPAESTGHSYEQYFGPGTRLTVT.

The chain has TRBV5-1 and TRBJ2-1; D possibly uses TRBD1 or TRBD2 (7 bases each). Germline CDR1 SGHRS, CDR2 YFSETQ. V was clipped by 4 bases and J by 6 bases, with 23 bases between them. The CDR3 extends over 17 amino acids. This chain's CDR3 is CASSLIPGGTAANEQFF. The CDR3 bases are TGCGCCAGCAGCCTCATCCCCGGGGGGACAGCCGCCAATGAGCAGTTCTTC.

The genes are TRBV30 and TRBJ2-7; TRBD2 is a possible D gene (6 bases). The germline V and J ends were trimmed by 3 bases and 3 bases, with 21 bases remaining between them. Per the germline V gene, CDR1 is GTSNPN and CDR2 is SVGIG (reference sequence). The CDR3 is 16 residues long. The CDR3 coding sequence is TGTGCCTGGAGGATCGACAAGGGGCCGGGGGTCTACGAGCAGTACTTC. Its translation is CAWRIDKGPGVYEQYF.

This chain links TRBV27 with TRBJ2-7; D gene uncertain. From germline, CDR1 is MNHEY and CDR2 SMNVEV (reference sequence). CDR3 size: 13 residues. The germline V and J ends were trimmed by 1 base and 4 bases, with 8 bases remaining between them. The CDR3 DNA reads as TGTGCCAGCAGTTTATTCTTGGGATACGAGCAGTACTTC. Its protein product is CASSLFLGYEQYF.

This clone was detected once. The rearrangement links TRBV21-1 to TRBJ2-7. TRBV21-1 is marked as a pseudogene. This CDR3 region has 10 residues. CDR3 coding DNA: TGTGCCGGTCATACAACCCCTTGGGACTTC. This gives the protein CAGHTTPWDF.

The J gene is TRBJ1-5, the V gene TRBV7-8; maybe TRBD1 (6 bases). The CDR3 spans 16 residues. The V and J ends lost 3 bases and 6 bases respectively, with 18 bases between them. Germline CDR1 and CDR2: SGHVS and FQNEAQ. DNA for the CDR3: TGTGCCAGCAGCTTTGCAGGGGCGCAGGGCGGTCAGCCCCAGCATTTT. Translation gives CASSFAGAQGGQPQHF.

The rearrangement uses TRBV15 and TRBJ1-1; D remains ambiguous. CDR3 length equals 11 residues. Trimming cost V 8 bases and J 8 bases, with 12 bases left between them. The germline gives CDR1 LNHNV, CDR2 YYDKDF (reference sequence). For the CDR3, the DNA is TGTGCCACCCGGGATGGACCCGAAGCTTTCTTT. Residues: CATRDGPEAFF.